These 23 T cell receptor beta chains were sequenced from one sample in a study of Ad26.COV2.S vaccination and SARS-CoV-2 variants. Treatment indicated: approximately 18 received Ad26.COV2.S at low or high dose, single or two shots; about 5 received placebo; per-sample allocation not given. Specimens were obtained on day 63 following the first vaccine or placebo injection. Repertoires were generated with immunoSEQ multiplex PCR, while TCRdb's copy carries only in-frame clones and drops some. This table has about 320,000 clones, more than 70% appearing once. The sample consisted of peripheral blood, taken in a trial of Ad26.COV2.S vaccine versus placebo. Every receptor here comes from a person aged 18-65 years who received the Ad26.COV2.S COVID-19 vaccine or a placebo.

A remark on this clone: Other DNA sequences in the sample encode the same CDR3. The chain recombines TRBV5-1 with TRBJ2-5; a weak D match, TRBD1 (5 bases). V was shortened by 0 bases and J by 2 bases, with 11 bases between the two germline ends. CDR1 SGHRS and CDR2 YFSETQ come from the germline V gene. The CDR3 sequence is 15 residues long. The CDR3: CASSLAGDSQETQYF. Here the CDR3 DNA reads TGCGCCAGCAGCTTGGCCGGAGACAGTCAAGAGACCCAGTACTTC.

The chain has TRBV5-1 and TRBJ2-3, with D tentatively TRBD2 (6 bases). The germline gives CDR1 SGHRS, CDR2 YFSETQ. Trimming shortened V by 1 base and J by 5 bases, and 17 bases separated the two germline ends. CDR3 length: 16 amino acids. CDR3 in DNA: TGCGCCAGCAGCTTGATGGGGGGAACCGGCGGAGATACGCAGTATTTT. Its translation is CASSLMGGTGGDTQYF.

V gene TRBV4-1 combines with J gene TRBJ1-2; TRBD1 might be the D (5 bases). The ends were cut back, 5 bases at V and 1 base at J, with 8 bases in the middle. CDR1 and CDR2 from the germline V gene are MGHRA and YSYEKL. The CDR3 has 13 amino acids. The CDR3 DNA follows: TGCGCCAGCAGCAGACAGTTTAACTATGGCTACACCTTC. Translation gives CASSRQFNYGYTF.

This chain links TRBV10-1 with TRBJ2-1; D gene unclear. The CDR3 contains 13 residues. V lost 3 bases and J 8 bases, leaving 11 bases between the germline ends. CDR1 and CDR2 from the germline V gene are WNHNN and SYGVQD (reference sequence). The CDR3 coding sequence is TGCGCCAGCAGTGATGTCCGCGTAGATGAGCAGTTCTTC. Translation: CASSDVRVDEQFF.

The J gene is TRBJ1-2, the V gene TRBV7-2; 8 nucleotides match TRBD1. This CDR3 has 13 residues. Germline CDR1 reads SGHTA; CDR2 reads FQGNSA. The trim removed 2 bases at V and 8 bases at J, leaving 4 bases unmatched. CDR3 coding DNA: TGTGCCAGCAGCTTATTACAGGGGGAAGGCTACACCTTC. This codes for CASSLLQGEGYTF.

This clone was detected only once. The chain joins TRBV5-1 to TRBJ2-4; 8 nucleotides match TRBD2. There are 14 residues in the CDR3. Germline V gives CDR1 SGHRS, CDR2 YFSETQ. Trimming took 7 bases from V and 0 from J; bases not matched to a gene: 3. CDR3 amino acids: CASSSGGAKNIQYF. The DNA for the CDR3 is TGCGCCAGCTCCAGCGGGGGAGCCAAAAACATTCAGTACTTC.

The CDR3: CASSLIRGGTEAFF. CDR3 nucleotide sequence: TGTGCCAGCAGCTTAATTAGGGGGGGCACTGAAGCTTTCTTT. This chain connects TRBV5-8 to TRBJ1-1; a possible D gene is TRBD1 (6 bases). The CDR3 contains 14 residues. Per germline, CDR1 SGHTS and CDR2 YDEGEE. Trimming took 2 bases from V and 4 from J, leaving 12 bases between them.

This clone came up a few times. The chain links TRBV7-9 to TRBJ1-1, with 7 bases matching TRBD1. CDR3 length equals 14 residues. V gave up 2 bases and J gave up 6 bases; unmatched junction bases: 6. Germline loops: CDR1 SEHNR, CDR2 FQNEAQ (reference sequence). CDR3 sequence: CASSLRGGTAEAFF. The CDR3, as DNA: TGTGCCAGCAGCTTAAGGGGAGGGACAGCTGAAGCTTTCTTT. The variable domain in full, with the rest retrieved from reference TRBV7-9 and TRBJ1-1, is DTGVSQNPRHKITKRGQNVTFRCDPISEHNRLYWYRQTLGQGPEFLTYFQNEAQLEKSRLLSDRFSAERPKGSFSTLEIQRTEQGDSAMYLCASSLRGGTAEAFFGQGTRLTVV.

CDR3 sequence: CASSFSNTEAFF. In nucleotides, the CDR3 is TGTGCCAGCAGCTTCAGTAACACTGAAGCTTTCTTT. The genes are TRBV7-2 and TRBJ1-1; D gene unclear. CDR1 is SGHTA, CDR2 FQGNSA, per germline. The ends were cut back, 3 bases at V and 2 bases at J, with 4 bases in the middle. The CDR3 runs to 12 residues.

The genes are TRBV11-3 and TRBJ2-3; 9 bases fit TRBD2. The CDR3 is 15 amino acids. Germline values: CDR1 SGHNT, CDR2 YENEEA. With 6 bases clipped from V and 2 bases from J, the junction kept 6 bases outside the gene matches. The DNA of the CDR3 is TGTGCCAGCAGTCTCTCTAGCGGGGTCACAGATACGCAGTATTTT. This encodes CASSLSSGVTDTQYF.

V and J are TRBV5-4 and TRBJ2-1; possibly TRBD1 or TRBD2 for D (5 bases each). Germline assignment: CDR1 SGHNT and CDR2 YYREEE (reference sequence). Trimming shortened V by 6 bases and J by 7 bases, and 20 bases separated the two germline ends. The CDR3 is 15 residues long. The CDR3 nucleotides read TGTGCCAGCATGCCCACAGGAGGACTCCGGAATGAGCAGTTCTTC. It translates to CASMPTGGLRNEQFF.

The CDR3, as DNA: TGTGCCAGCAGCGGACAGTCCTCTGGAAACACCATATATTTT. Translating it yields CASSGQSSGNTIYF. The V call is TRBV7-2, the J call TRBJ1-3, with D tentatively TRBD1 (6 bases). V dropped 5 bases and J dropped 0 bases, with 8 bases sitting between them. The CDR3 runs 14 residues. Germline CDR1 is SGHTA and CDR2 is FQGNSA.

V usage is TRBV3-1 (or the pseudogene TRBV3-2) and J usage is TRBJ1-1, with 7 nucleotides matching TRBD1. Trimming cost V 4 bases and J 7 bases; bases outside gene matches: 15. From germline, CDR1 is LGHDT and CDR2 YNNKEL (reference sequence). The CDR3 covers 16 residues. The CDR3 reads CASSPLTPGTALEAFF. CDR3 bases: TGTGCCAGCAGCCCGTTAACGCCTGGGACAGCCCTTGAAGCTTTCTTT.

V and J are TRBV7-2 and TRBJ2-1; D is ambiguous. Germline CDR1 is SGHTA and CDR2 is FQGNSA. The V end was cut by 4 bases, the J end by 10 bases, with 14 bases between. This CDR3 region has 13 residues. The CDR3 DNA reads TGTGCCAGCAGCTCCTCCGGTAGGGCGGAGCAGTTCTTC. Encoded protein: CASSSSGRAEQFF.

The sample holds a few counts of this clone. The chain employs TRBV6-1 and TRBJ1-2, with TRBD1 identical over 8 bases. This CDR3 region has 14 residues. Germline CDR1 and CDR2: MNHNS and SASEGT. Unmatched junction bases numbered 4, after V lost 0 bases and J lost 7 bases. CDR3: CASSEAGRGLGYTF. The DNA for the CDR3 is TGTGCCAGCAGTGAAGCTGGCAGGGGGCTTGGCTACACCTTC.

The chain employs TRBV19 and TRBJ1-2; D gene unclear. CDR1 is LNHDA and CDR2 is SQIVND in the germline V gene (reference sequence). This CDR3 spans 16 amino acids. The V gene lost 6 bases and the J gene lost 1 base, with 18 bases spanning the gap. CDR3 amino acids: CASRLYGSPVNYGYTF. The CDR3 region has the DNA TGTGCCAGTAGGCTATACGGGTCTCCGGTTAACTATGGCTACACCTTC.

The CDR3 region is CASSFTGGKMMYTF. The CDR3 DNA reads as TGTGCCAGCAGTTTTACAGGGGGCAAGATGATGTACACCTTC. The chain carries TRBV6-5 and TRBJ1-2, with TRBD1 identical over 9 bases. Germline lookup yields CDR1 MNHEY and CDR2 SVGAGI. V was pared by 4 bases and J by 11 bases, with 11 bases of the junction left unmatched. This CDR3 spans 14 amino acids.

CDR3 in amino acids: CASSTGQGAEKLFF. In DNA, the CDR3 is TGCGCCAGCAGCACGGGACAGGGGGCTGAAAAACTGTTTTTT. The V gene is TRBV5-1, the J gene TRBJ1-4, with 12 nucleotides matching TRBD1. The CDR3 spans 14 residues. Germline V gene lookup returns CDR1 SGHRS and CDR2 YFSETQ. V trimming: 4 bases; J trimming: 7 bases; junction bases outside the gene matches: 2.

The chain combines TRBV19 with TRBJ1-1; D might be TRBD1 (6 bases). CDR1 is LNHDA and CDR2 is SQIVND in the germline V gene (reference sequence). The V gene lost 6 bases and the J gene lost 6 bases, with 20 bases spanning the gap. This CDR3 region has 15 residues. The CDR3, as DNA: TGTGCCAGTAGCCGCCTGAGTACAGGGAAATCTGAAGCTTTCTTT. Its protein product is CASSRLSTGKSEAFF.

The rearrangement uses TRBV7-3 and TRBJ2-3; D unresolved. Trimming removed 5 bases from V and 4 bases from J, with 16 bases in between. Germline V gene lookup returns CDR1 SGHTA and CDR2 FQGTGA. The CDR3 is 15 residues long. CDR3: CASSLSYPSADTQYF. In DNA, the CDR3 is TGTGCCAGCAGCCTTTCTTATCCCTCGGCAGATACGCAGTATTTT.

The J gene is TRBJ2-1, the V gene TRBV5-4; 10 bases fit TRBD1. This CDR3 region has 12 residues. Germline CDR1 reads SGHNT; CDR2 reads YYREEE (reference sequence). Losses at the gene ends were 0 bases for V and 15 bases for J; bases not matched to a gene: 3. This CDR3 is CASSLDRDRGFF. The CDR3 nucleotides read TGTGCCAGCAGCTTGGACCGGGACAGGGGGTTCTTC.

Comment on this clone: Distinct nucleotide sequences in the sample also encode this CDR3. The chain employs TRBV6-6 and TRBJ2-5; no firm D call. The CDR3 length is 12 residues. CDR1 is MNHNY, CDR2 SVGAGI, per germline (reference sequence). V lost 5 bases, J lost 1 base, and 5 bases lay in between. For the CDR3, the DNA is TGTGCCAGCAGTAGGACCCAAGAGACCCAGTACTTC. Residues: CASSRTQETQYF.

V and J are TRBV7-2 and TRBJ2-7; 7 nucleotides align to TRBD1. CDR3 size: 15 residues. The trim removed 1 base at V and 0 bases at J, leaving 3 bases unmatched. CDR1 and CDR2 (germline): SGHTA, FQGNSA. CDR3 region: CASSLGGTVSYEQYF. CDR3 nucleotide sequence: TGTGCCAGCAGCTTAGGAGGGACAGTCTCCTACGAGCAGTACTTC.